This entry describes one T cell receptor (beta chain). Per the original data handling: It was from reference gene primer amplification that nucleated cell counts were estimated. Sequencing used immunoSEQ multiplex PCR; TCRdb keeps in-frame clones, though not all of them. Clone size and V and J calls were adopted from that table, with D and trimming inferred from the DNA. The sample shows about 60,000 clones, roughly four fifths of them seen only once. The record originates from a study of blood T cell repertoires in COVID-19. Study-wide background: COVID-19 samples collected from the United States, Italy and Spain covered acute and convalescent phases. Sources were T cells, B-cell-depleted T cells, or PBMCs; the material itself was cDNA or gDNA.

Trimming removed 4 bases from V and 2 bases from J; junction bases left unmatched: 17. CDR3 length: 18 amino acids. Germline lookup yields CDR1 MDHEN and CDR2 SYDVKM. This receptor was taken from a human donor in a cohort sampled during active COVID-19. The sample comprised peripheral blood. This chain connects TRBV28 to TRBJ2-7; 7 nucleotides align to TRBD1. The CDR3: CASSSLPRWTGYAYEQYF. The CDR3 DNA reads as TGTGCCAGCAGTTCCCTACCCCGCTGGACAGGTTACGCCTACGAGCAGTACTTC.